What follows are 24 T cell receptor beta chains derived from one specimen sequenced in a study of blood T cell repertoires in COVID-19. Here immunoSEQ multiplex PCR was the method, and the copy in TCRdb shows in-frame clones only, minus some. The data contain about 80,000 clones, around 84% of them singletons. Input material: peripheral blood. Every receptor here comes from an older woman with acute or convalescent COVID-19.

CDR3 region: CASSITGFDRIDTQYF. CDR3 bases: TGTGCCAGTAGTATAACCGGATTTGACAGGATAGATACGCAGTATTTT. This sequence joins TRBV19 and TRBJ2-3; possible D gene TRBD1, 6 bases. Looked up from germline, CDR1 is LNHDA and CDR2 is SQIVND (reference sequence). The length of the CDR3 is 16 residues. Trimming cost V 2 bases and J 5 bases, with 17 bases left between them.

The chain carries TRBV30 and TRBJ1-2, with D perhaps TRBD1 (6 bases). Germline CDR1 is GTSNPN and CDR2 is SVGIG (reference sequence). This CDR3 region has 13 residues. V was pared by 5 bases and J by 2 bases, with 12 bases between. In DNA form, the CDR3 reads TGTGCCTGGTCAGGGGAATCGAACTATGGCTACACCTTC. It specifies CAWSGESNYGYTF. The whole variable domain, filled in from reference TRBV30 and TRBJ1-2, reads SQTIHQWPATLVQPVGSPLSLECTVEGTSNPNLYWYRQAAGRGLQLLFYSVGIGQISSEVPQNLSASRPQDRQFILSSKKLLLSDSGFYLCAWSGESNYGYTFGSGTRLTVV.

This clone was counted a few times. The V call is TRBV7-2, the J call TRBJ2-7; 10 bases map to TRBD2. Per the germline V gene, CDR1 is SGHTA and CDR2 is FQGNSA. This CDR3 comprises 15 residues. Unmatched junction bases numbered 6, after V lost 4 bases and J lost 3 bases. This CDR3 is CASSSEERGGYEQYF. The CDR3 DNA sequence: TGTGCCAGCAGCTCTGAAGAGCGGGGGGGCTACGAGCAGTACTTC.

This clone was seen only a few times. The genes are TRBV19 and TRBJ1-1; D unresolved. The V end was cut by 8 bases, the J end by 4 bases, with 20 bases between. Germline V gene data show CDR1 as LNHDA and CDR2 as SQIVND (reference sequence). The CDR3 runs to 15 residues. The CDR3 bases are TGTGCCAGTCTTGTGCAGTTGGGAGGTCGCACTGAAGCTTTCTTT. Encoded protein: CASLVQLGGRTEAFF. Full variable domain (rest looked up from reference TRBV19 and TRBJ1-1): DGGITQSPKYLFRKEGQNVTLSCEQNLNHDAMYWYRQDPGQGLRLIYYSQIVNDFQKGDIAEGYSVSREKKESFPLTVTSAQKNPTAFYLCASLVQLGGRTEAFFGQGTRLTVV.

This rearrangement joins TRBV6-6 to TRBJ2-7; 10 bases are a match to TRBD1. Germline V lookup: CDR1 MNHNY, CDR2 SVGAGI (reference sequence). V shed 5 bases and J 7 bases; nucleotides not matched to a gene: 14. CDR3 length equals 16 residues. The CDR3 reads CASSHHPGQGKIEQYF. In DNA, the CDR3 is TGTGCCAGCAGTCATCACCCGGGACAGGGGAAAATAGAGCAGTACTTC.

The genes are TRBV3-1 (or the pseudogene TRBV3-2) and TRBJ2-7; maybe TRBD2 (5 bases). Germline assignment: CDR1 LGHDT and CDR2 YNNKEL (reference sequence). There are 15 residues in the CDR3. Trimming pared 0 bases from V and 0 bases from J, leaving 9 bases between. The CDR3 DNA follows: TGTGCCAGCAGCCAAGACGGACTGGCCTCCTACGAGCAGTACTTC. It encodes CASSQDGLASYEQYF.

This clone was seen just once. Here the CDR3 reads CASSLVLAGGINEQFF. The DNA of the CDR3 is TGTGCCAGCAGCTTAGTTCTAGCGGGAGGTATAAATGAGCAGTTCTTC. The genes are TRBV7-2 and TRBJ2-1, with TRBD2 matching over 11 bases. Trimming removed 1 base from V and 7 bases from J; junction bases left unmatched: 6. This CDR3 spans 16 amino acids. Germline V lookup: CDR1 SGHTA, CDR2 FQGNSA.

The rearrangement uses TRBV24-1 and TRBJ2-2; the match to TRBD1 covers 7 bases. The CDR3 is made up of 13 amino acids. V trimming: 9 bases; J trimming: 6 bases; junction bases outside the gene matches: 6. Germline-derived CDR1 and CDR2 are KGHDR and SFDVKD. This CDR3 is CATGGQQAGELFF. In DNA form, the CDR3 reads TGTGCCACCGGGGGACAGCAGGCCGGGGAGCTGTTTTTT.

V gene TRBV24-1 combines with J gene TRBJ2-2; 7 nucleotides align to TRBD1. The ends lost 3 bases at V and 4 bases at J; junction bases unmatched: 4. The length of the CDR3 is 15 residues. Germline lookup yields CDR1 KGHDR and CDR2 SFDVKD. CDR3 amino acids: CATSDPGQRTGELFF. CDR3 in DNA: TGTGCCACCAGTGATCCGGGACAGCGCACCGGGGAGCTGTTTTTT.

The CDR3 sequence is CASNTGGTVQETQYF. Here the CDR3 DNA reads TGCGCCAGCAATACCGGGGGTACAGTACAAGAGACCCAGTACTTC. This rearrangement joins TRBV5-1 to TRBJ2-5; TRBD2 is a possible D gene (6 bases). Between the trimmed V and J ends, which lost 6 bases and 2 bases, there was a span of 17 bases. The germline V gene has CDR1 SGHRS and CDR2 YFSETQ. The CDR3 sequence is 15 residues long.

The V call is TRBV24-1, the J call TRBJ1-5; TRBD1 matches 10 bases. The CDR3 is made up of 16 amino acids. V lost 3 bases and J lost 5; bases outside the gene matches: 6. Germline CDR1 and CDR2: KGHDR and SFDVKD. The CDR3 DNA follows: TGTGCCACCAGTGATGGAGGGACAGGGGAACATCAGCCCCAGCATTTT. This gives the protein CATSDGGTGEHQPQHF.

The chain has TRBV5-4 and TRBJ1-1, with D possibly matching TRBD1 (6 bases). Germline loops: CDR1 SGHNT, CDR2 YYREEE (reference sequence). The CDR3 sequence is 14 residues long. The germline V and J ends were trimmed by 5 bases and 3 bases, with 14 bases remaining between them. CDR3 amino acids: CASSLDRMHTEAFF. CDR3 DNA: TGTGCCAGCAGTTTAGACAGGATGCACACTGAAGCTTTCTTT. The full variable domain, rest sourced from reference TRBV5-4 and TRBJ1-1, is ETGVTQSPTHLIKTRGQQVTLRCSSQSGHNTVSWYQQALGQGPQFIFQYYREEENGRGNFPPRFSGLQFPNYSSELNVNALELDDSALYLCASSLDRMHTEAFFGQGTRLTVV.

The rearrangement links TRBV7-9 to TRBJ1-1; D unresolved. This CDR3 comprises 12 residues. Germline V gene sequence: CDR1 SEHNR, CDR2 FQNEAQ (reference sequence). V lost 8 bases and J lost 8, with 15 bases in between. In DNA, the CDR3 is TGTGCCAGCGGCACTAGGTTGGGGGAAGCTTTCTTT. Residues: CASGTRLGEAFF.

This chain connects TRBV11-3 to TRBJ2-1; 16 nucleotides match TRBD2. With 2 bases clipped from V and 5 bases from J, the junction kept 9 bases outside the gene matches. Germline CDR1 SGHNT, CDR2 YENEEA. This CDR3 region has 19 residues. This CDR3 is CASSLYGTSGRAENNEQFF. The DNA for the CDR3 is TGTGCCAGCAGCTTATACGGGACTAGCGGGAGGGCCGAAAACAATGAGCAGTTCTTC.

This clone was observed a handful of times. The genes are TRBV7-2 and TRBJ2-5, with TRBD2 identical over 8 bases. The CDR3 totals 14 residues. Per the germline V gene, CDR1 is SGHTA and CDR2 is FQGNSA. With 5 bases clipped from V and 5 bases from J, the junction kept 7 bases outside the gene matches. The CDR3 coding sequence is TGTGCCAGCAGCCCCTCGAGCGGGAGCGAGACCCAGTACTTC. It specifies CASSPSSGSETQYF.

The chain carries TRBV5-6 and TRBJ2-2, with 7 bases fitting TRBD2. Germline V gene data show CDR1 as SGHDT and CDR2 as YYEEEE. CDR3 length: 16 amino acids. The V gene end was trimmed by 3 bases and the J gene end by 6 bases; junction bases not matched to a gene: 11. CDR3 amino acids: CASSSLLAGVAGELFF. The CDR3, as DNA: TGTGCCAGCAGCTCCCTTTTGGCGGGAGTAGCCGGGGAGCTGTTTTTT.

CDR3 residues: CASSISRSWNTEAFF. The CDR3 DNA sequence: TGTGCCAGTAGTATAAGTAGATCATGGAACACTGAAGCTTTCTTT. This chain uses TRBV19 with TRBJ1-1; D call uncertain. CDR3 length: 15 amino acids. V lost 2 bases and J 1 base, leaving 11 bases between the germline ends. The germline gives CDR1 LNHDA, CDR2 SQIVND (reference sequence).

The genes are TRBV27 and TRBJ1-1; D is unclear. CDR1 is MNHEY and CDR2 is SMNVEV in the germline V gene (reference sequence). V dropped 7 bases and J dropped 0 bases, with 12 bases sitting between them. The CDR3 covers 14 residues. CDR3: CASKKRMMNTEAFF. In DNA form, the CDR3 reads TGTGCCAGCAAAAAGAGAATGATGAACACTGAAGCTTTCTTT.

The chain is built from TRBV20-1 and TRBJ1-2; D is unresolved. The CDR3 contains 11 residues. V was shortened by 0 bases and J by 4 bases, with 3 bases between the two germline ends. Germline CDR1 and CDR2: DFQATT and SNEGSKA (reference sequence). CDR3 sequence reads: CSARDSYGYTF. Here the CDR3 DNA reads TGCAGTGCTAGAGACAGCTATGGCTACACCTTC.

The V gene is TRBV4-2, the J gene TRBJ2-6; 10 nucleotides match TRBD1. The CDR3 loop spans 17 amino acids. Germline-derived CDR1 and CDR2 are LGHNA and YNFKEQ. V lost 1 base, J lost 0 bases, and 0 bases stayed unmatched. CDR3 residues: CASSQGTGGSGANVLTF. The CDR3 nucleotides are TGTGCCAGCAGCCAAGGGACAGGGGGCTCTGGGGCCAACGTCCTGACTTTC.

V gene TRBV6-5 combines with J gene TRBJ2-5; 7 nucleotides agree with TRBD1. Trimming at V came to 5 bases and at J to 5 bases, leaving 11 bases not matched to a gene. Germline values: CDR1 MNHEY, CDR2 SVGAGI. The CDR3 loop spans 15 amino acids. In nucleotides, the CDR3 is TGTGCCAGCAGTCTAACAGGGGTTGTGTCGGAGACCCAGTACTTC. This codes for CASSLTGVVSETQYF.

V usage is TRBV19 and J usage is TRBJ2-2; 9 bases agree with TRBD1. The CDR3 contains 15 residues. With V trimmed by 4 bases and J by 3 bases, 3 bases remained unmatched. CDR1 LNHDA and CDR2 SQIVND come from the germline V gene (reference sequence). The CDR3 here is CASSKDRGYTGELFF. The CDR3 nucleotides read TGTGCCAGTAGTAAGGACAGGGGATACACCGGGGAGCTGTTTTTT.

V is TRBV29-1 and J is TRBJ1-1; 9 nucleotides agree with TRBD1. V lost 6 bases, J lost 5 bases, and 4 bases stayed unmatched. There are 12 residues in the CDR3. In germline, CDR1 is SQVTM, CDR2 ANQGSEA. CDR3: CSVGQGRTEAFF. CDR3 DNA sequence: TGCAGCGTAGGACAGGGGCGGACTGAAGCTTTCTTT.

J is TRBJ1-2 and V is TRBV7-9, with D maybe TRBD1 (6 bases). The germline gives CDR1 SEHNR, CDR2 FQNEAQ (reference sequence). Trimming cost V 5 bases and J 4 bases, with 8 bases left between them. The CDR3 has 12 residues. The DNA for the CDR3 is TGTGCCAGCAGCCCGGACAGCTATGGCTACACCTTC. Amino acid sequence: CASSPDSYGYTF.